The TCR beta chain under discussion was sequenced for a study of shared clonotypes between healthy human individuals. TCRdb's table, derived via immunoSEQ multiplex PCR, lists solely in-frame clones and lacks some. The repertoire consists of over a million clones, with approximately 98% occurring once and the leading ten covering roughly 0.45%. Looked up from germline, CDR1 is SGHDN and CDR2 is FVKESK. The CDR3 extends over 15 amino acids. Trimming took 4 bases from V and 6 from J, leaving 18 bases between them. The study, taken as a whole, reports: Naive CD4 clonotype sharing across several donors was 4.5% to 6%.

On this clone: What it binds is not known.

Sequences were obtained from naive CD4+ T cells sorted from blood. Sample subset: CD45RA+ positively selected. The chain links TRBV14 to TRBJ1-1, with D unresolved. The clonotype comes from a young man in good health. In nucleotides, the CDR3 is TGTGCCAGCAGCCCTCATGGAGGTCGGAATGCTGAAGCTTTCTTT. Protein product: CASSPHGGRNAEAFF.